Shown below are 17 T cell receptor beta chains from a single sample sequenced in a study of control samples from healthy donors and cancer patients (dated by TCRdb to the early 2020s). Library construction relied on the immunoSEQ multiplex PCR assay. Drawn from immuneACCESS, this table holds only the in-frame rearrangements with V and J called that TCRdb kept. Clones are partly lost; checked studies trace under half to an unresolved V gene and leave the rest unexplained. The sample data list some 120,000 clones, and over 75% of these were observed just once. Together, the top ten hold 2% to 3% of the sample. Sequenced material: blood. The receptors shown here come from a man aged 18 to 30 in good health.

The J gene is TRBJ1-6, the V gene TRBV6-6; no firm D call. This CDR3 contains 14 residues. V lost 4 bases to trimming and J lost 6 bases, with 10 bases between them. Germline V gives CDR1 MNHNY, CDR2 SVGAGI (reference sequence). The CDR3 nucleotides read TGTGCCAGCAGTTTAATAGCAATTAATTCACCCCTCCACTTT. It yields the protein CASSLIAINSPLHF.

The genes are TRBV6-5 and TRBJ1-1; D is unresolved. The germline V gene has CDR1 MNHEY and CDR2 SVGAGI. This CDR3 is built from 13 residues. Trimming pared 1 base from V and 4 bases from J, leaving 7 bases between. The CDR3 spells CASSYYVGTEAFF. The DNA for the CDR3 is TGTGCCAGCAGTTACTACGTCGGCACTGAAGCTTTCTTT.

The chain couples TRBV11-3 to TRBJ1-4, with TRBD1 as a possible D gene (5 bases). The germline CDR1 and CDR2 sequences are SGHNT and YENEEA. This CDR3 spans 14 amino acids. V was cut by 3 bases and J by 6 bases, with 11 bases left in between. In DNA, the CDR3 is TGTGCCAGCAGCTTGAGGGTGGGGCATGAAAAACTGTTTTTT. This codes for CASSLRVGHEKLFF.

The chain combines TRBV5-1 with TRBJ2-1, with TRBD1 identical over 7 bases. V shed 2 bases, J shed 4 bases, and the junction held 6 bases outside the gene matches. Germline loops: CDR1 SGHRS, CDR2 YFSETQ. The CDR3 covers 15 residues. CDR3 in amino acids: CASSLAGTAYNEQFF. CDR3 DNA sequence: TGCGCCAGCAGCTTAGCCGGGACAGCTTACAATGAGCAGTTCTTC.

The chain links TRBV3-1 (or the pseudogene TRBV3-2) to TRBJ1-5; maybe TRBD1 (5 bases). This CDR3 has 14 residues. Germline-derived CDR1 and CDR2 are LGHDT and YNNKEL (reference sequence). Trimming removed 0 bases from V and 7 bases from J, with 10 bases in between. The CDR3 DNA is TGTGCCAGCAGCCAAGAGATCCGGGGGCAGCCCCAGCATTTT. Amino acids: CASSQEIRGQPQHF.

The table lists this clone with a count of one. This chain joins TRBV7-9 and TRBJ2-5; 7 bases are a match to TRBD1. The J segment lost 0 bases and the V segment lost 4 bases, leaving 14 bases of the junction unmatched. The CDR3 loop spans 18 amino acids. Germline loops: CDR1 SEHNR, CDR2 FQNEAQ (reference sequence). CDR3 nucleotides: TGTGCCAGCAGCTCGACAGGGAGAGGTTTTTTGGACCAAGAGACCCAGTACTTC. Its protein is CASSSTGRGFLDQETQYF.

The rearrangement links TRBV5-1 to TRBJ2-2; 8 nucleotides align to TRBD1. Germline assignment: CDR1 SGHRS and CDR2 YFSETQ. CDR3 size: 14 residues. Trimming took 0 bases from V and 7 from J; bases not matched to a gene: 2. The CDR3: CASSLAGGNGELFF. CDR3 in DNA: TGCGCCAGCAGCTTGGCAGGGGGCAACGGGGAGCTGTTTTTT.

The chain carries TRBV28 and TRBJ2-1; D might be TRBD1 or TRBD2, each matching 6 bases. This CDR3 spans 12 amino acids. V was shortened by 4 bases and J by 7 bases, with 8 bases between the two germline ends. Germline V CDR1 and CDR2: MDHEN, SYDVKM. CDR3 DNA sequence: TGTGCCAGCAGTTGGGGGGCTAATGAGCAGTTCTTC. Translation gives CASSWGANEQFF.

This rearrangement joins TRBV10-2 to TRBJ1-4, with D perhaps matching TRBD1 (5 bases). This CDR3 has 16 residues. In germline, CDR1 is WSHSY, CDR2 SAAADI. V lost 3 bases and J 0 bases, leaving 11 bases between the germline ends. The CDR3 nucleotides read TGCGCCAGCAGTGACGGGGGACCGGCAACTAATGAAAAACTGTTTTTT. Protein sequence: CASSDGGPATNEKLFF.

The CDR3 protein is CASSGQGRNTIYF. The CDR3 DNA follows: TGTGCCAGCAGCGGACAGGGGCGAAACACCATATATTTT. The chain recombines TRBV9 with TRBJ1-3; TRBD1 aligns across 8 bases. Germline assignment: CDR1 SGDLS and CDR2 YYNGEE. CDR3 length: 13 residues. The V segment lost 3 bases and the J segment 5 bases; nucleotides outside the gene matches: 1.

The rearrangement joins TRBV19 to TRBJ1-2, with D unclear. The V and J ends lost 3 bases and 8 bases respectively, with 13 bases between them. Germline V gene lookup returns CDR1 LNHDA and CDR2 SQIVND (reference sequence). The CDR3 totals 13 residues. The CDR3 nucleotides are TGTGCCAGTAGTATTGCAGGTCCGTTGGGCTACACCTTC. It translates to CASSIAGPLGYTF.

The chain uses TRBV9 and TRBJ1-1; D unclear. CDR1 is SGDLS, CDR2 YYNGEE, per germline. The CDR3 contains 13 residues. V was shortened by 4 bases and J by 3 bases, with 10 bases between the two germline ends. The CDR3 loop is CASSPPGYTEAFF. As DNA, the CDR3 is TGTGCCAGCAGCCCTCCCGGATACACTGAAGCTTTCTTT.

The chain has TRBV25-1 and TRBJ2-2; 7 bases align to TRBD1. The trim removed 6 bases at V and 5 bases at J, leaving 3 bases unmatched. The CDR3 is 13 amino acids. Germline CDR1 is MGHDK and CDR2 is SYGVNS. CDR3 sequence: CASSPTGTGELFF. Written as DNA, the CDR3 is TGTGCCAGCAGCCCGACAGGGACCGGGGAGCTGTTTTTT.

V usage is TRBV19 and J usage is TRBJ2-2; 13 bases map to TRBD2. Germline loops: CDR1 LNHDA, CDR2 SQIVND (reference sequence). Germline trimming cut 6 bases from V and 4 bases from J; bases unmatched to any gene: 8. This CDR3 spans 17 amino acids. The CDR3 DNA is TGTGCCAGTAGGACGGGACTAGCGGGATACGCCACCGGGGAGCTGTTTTTT. Encoded protein: CASRTGLAGYATGELFF.

This chain uses TRBV9 with TRBJ2-1; D gene ambiguous. Looked up from germline, CDR1 is SGDLS and CDR2 is YYNGEE. This CDR3 comprises 13 residues. Trimming took 1 base from V and 3 from J, leaving 5 bases between them. Written as DNA, the CDR3 is TGTGCCAGCAGCGTATATGGCTACAATGAGCAGTTCTTC. As protein: CASSVYGYNEQFF.

V gene TRBV11-2 combines with J gene TRBJ1-1, with D hard to call. V was trimmed by 5 bases and J by 10 bases, leaving 14 bases between them. The CDR3 covers 12 residues. CDR1 is SGHAT and CDR2 is FQNNGV in the germline V gene. CDR3 loop: CASSHEGFGAFF. CDR3 in DNA: TGTGCCAGCAGCCACGAGGGTTTTGGAGCTTTCTTT.

The CDR3 here is CASSVTGTNQPQHF. The CDR3 DNA sequence: TGTGCCAGCAGCGTTACAGGGACCAATCAGCCCCAGCATTTT. The chain recombines TRBV27 with TRBJ1-5, with a possible D match to TRBD1 (6 bases). Between the trimmed V and J ends, which lost 6 bases and 3 bases, there was a span of 12 bases. Germline assignment: CDR1 MNHEY and CDR2 SMNVEV (reference sequence). The CDR3 is made up of 14 amino acids.